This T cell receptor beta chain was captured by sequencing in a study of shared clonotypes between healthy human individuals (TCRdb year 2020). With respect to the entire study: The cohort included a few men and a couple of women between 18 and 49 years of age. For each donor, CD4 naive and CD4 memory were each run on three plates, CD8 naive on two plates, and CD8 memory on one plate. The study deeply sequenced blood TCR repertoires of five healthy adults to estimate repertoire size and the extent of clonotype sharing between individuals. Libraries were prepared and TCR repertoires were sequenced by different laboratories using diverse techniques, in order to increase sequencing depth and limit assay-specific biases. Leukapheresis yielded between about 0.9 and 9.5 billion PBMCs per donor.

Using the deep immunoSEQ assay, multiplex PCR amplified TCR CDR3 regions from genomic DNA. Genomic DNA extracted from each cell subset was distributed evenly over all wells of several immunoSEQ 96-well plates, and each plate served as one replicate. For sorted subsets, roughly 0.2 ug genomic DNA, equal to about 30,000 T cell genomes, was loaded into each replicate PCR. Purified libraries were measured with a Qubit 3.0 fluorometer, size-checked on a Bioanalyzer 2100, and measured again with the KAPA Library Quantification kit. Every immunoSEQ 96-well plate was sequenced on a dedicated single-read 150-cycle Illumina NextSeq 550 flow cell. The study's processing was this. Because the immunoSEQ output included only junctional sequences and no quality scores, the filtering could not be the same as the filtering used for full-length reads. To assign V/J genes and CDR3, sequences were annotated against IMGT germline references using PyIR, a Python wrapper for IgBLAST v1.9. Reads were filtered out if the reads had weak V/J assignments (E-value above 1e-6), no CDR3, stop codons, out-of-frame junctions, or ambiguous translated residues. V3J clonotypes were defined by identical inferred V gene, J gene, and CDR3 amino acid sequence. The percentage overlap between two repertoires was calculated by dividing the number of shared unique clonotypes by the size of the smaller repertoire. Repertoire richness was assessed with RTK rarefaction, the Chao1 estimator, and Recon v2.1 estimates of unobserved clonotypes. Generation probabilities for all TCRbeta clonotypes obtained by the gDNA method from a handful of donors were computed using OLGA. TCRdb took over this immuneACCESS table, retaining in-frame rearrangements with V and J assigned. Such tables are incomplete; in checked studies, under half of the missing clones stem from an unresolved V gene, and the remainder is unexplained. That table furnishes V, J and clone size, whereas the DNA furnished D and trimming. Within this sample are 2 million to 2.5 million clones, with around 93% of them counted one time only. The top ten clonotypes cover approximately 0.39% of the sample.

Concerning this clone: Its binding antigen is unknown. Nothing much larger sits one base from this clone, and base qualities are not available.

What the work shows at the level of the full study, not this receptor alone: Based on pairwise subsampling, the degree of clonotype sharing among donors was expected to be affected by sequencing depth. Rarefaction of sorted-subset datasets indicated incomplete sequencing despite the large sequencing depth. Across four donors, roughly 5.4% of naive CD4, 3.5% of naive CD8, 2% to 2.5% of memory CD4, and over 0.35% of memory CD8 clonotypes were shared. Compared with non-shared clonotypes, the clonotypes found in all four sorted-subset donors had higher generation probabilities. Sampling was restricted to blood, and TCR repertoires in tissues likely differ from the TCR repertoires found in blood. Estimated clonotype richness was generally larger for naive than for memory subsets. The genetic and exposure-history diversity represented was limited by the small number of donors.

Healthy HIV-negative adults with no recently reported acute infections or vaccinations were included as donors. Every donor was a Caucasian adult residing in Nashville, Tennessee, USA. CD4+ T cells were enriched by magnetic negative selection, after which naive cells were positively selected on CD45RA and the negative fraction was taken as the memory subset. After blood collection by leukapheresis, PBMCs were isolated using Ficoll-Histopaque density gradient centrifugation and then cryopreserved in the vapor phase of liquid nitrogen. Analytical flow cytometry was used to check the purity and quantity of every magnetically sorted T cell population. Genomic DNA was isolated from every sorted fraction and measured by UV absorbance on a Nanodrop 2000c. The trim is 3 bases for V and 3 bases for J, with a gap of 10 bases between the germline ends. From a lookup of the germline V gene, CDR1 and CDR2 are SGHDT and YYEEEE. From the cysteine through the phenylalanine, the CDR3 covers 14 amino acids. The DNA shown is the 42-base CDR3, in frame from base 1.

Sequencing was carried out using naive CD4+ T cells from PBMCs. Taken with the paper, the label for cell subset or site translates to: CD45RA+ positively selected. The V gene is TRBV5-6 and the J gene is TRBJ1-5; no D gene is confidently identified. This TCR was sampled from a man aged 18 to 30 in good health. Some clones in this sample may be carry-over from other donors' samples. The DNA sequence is TGTGCCAGCAGCTCCGCCCGGAACAATCAGCCCCAGCATTTT. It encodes CASSSARNNQPQHF.